This T cell receptor (beta chain) was sequenced in a study of blood T cells in healthy people across ages. In this sample, this clonotype turned up a few times. What it binds is unknown. A second roughly 6 to 11 cycle PCR used barcoded and J-beta primers. From the 5' RACE reads, TCRdb called clonotypes with MiXCR, one entry per CDR3 protein. The sample holds hundreds of thousands of distinct CDR3 sequences, about 30% seen once. The germline V gene has CDR1 SGHTA and CDR2 FQGNSA. V was trimmed by 5 bases and J by 4 bases, leaving 12 bases between them. This CDR3 spans 14 amino acids. Whole-study results and caveats: Per-million-T-cell TCR beta diversity fell roughly linearly with age. Both higher diversity and more naive CD4+ cells marked long-lived donors when set against aged donors. A strong correlation was seen between TCR beta diversity and naive T cell percentage.

This TCR came from a woman older than 75 in good health. The sample consisted of blood. This sequence joins TRBV7-2 and TRBJ1-5, with D maybe TRBD1 (5 bases). The CDR3 nucleotides are TGTGCCAGCAGCCCACATGGGGGGAATCAGCCCCAGCATTTT. It yields the protein CASSPHGGNQPQHF.